Below, 27 T cell receptor beta chains from the same sample are listed, as sequenced in a study of Ad26.COV2.S vaccination and SARS-CoV-2 variants. The treatment denotes: some 19 received Ad26.COV2.S at low or high dose, single or two shots; roughly 5 received placebo; per-sample allocation not given. Samples came from day 63 after the first vaccine or placebo injection. The assay was immunoSEQ multiplex PCR, and TCRdb's table has in-frame clones only and misses some. The data contain hundreds of thousands of clones, 85% to 90% of them singletons. The sample in question was peripheral blood, obtained in a trial of Ad26.COV2.S vaccine versus placebo. These receptors originate from a person between 18 and 60 years old who received the Ad26.COV2.S COVID-19 vaccine or a placebo.

The J gene is TRBJ2-3, the V gene TRBV7-2; 8 bases map to TRBD1. Trimming cost V 5 bases and J 6 bases; bases outside gene matches: 7. The CDR3 is 14 residues long. CDR1 and CDR2 from the germline V gene are SGHTA and FQGNSA. Written as DNA, the CDR3 is TGTGCCAGCAGCGCGGGACAGGCGGTCGATACGCAGTATTTT. This encodes CASSAGQAVDTQYF.

This sequence joins TRBV28 and TRBJ2-2, with D perhaps matching TRBD2 (6 bases). Germline CDR1 MDHEN, CDR2 SYDVKM. The germline V and J ends were trimmed by 5 bases and 9 bases, with 19 bases remaining between them. The length of the CDR3 is 15 residues. The CDR3 reads CASSAGGPGGRELFF. CDR3 nucleotides: TGTGCCAGCAGTGCCGGAGGGCCGGGTGGCCGGGAGCTGTTTTTT.

The chain couples TRBV18 to TRBJ2-7; a weak D match, TRBD1 (6 bases). This CDR3 region has 15 residues. Trimming pared 2 bases from V and 2 bases from J, leaving 13 bases between. Germline assignment: CDR1 KGHSH and CDR2 LQKENI. CDR3 loop: CASSPRDTRAYEQYF. CDR3 in DNA: TGTGCCAGCTCACCAAGGGACACGCGAGCCTACGAGCAGTACTTC.

This chain joins TRBV5-1 and TRBJ2-6; the D call may be TRBD1 or TRBD2 (6 bases each). CDR1 and CDR2 from the germline V gene are SGHRS and YFSETQ. This CDR3 is 16 amino acids long. V lost 0 bases to trimming and J lost 2 bases, with 9 bases between them. In nucleotides, the CDR3 is TGCGCCAGCAGCTTGGTCGGGGGCACTGGGGCCAACGTCCTGACTTTC. Translation: CASSLVGGTGANVLTF.

This clone was picked up many times. The chain has TRBV9 and TRBJ1-3; perhaps TRBD1 as D (5 bases). This CDR3 spans 15 amino acids. Germline V lookup: CDR1 SGDLS, CDR2 YYNGEE. The V end lost 1 base, the J end lost 3 bases, and 11 bases lay between the germline ends. The CDR3 nucleotides read TGTGCCAGCAGCGTATGGGGGAGGGATGGAAACACCATATATTTT. This encodes CASSVWGRDGNTIYF.

The chain uses TRBV9 and TRBJ1-1; D is unclear. The germline gives CDR1 SGDLS, CDR2 YYNGEE. V was pared by 4 bases and J by 7 bases, with 17 bases between. The CDR3 extends over 14 amino acids. The CDR3 sequence: CASSIQEAEGEAFF. The CDR3 DNA follows: TGTGCCAGCAGCATCCAGGAGGCGGAGGGTGAAGCTTTCTTT.

The gene calls are TRBV5-1 and TRBJ2-3; weak D call: TRBD2 (5 bases). V lost 1 base and J lost 5, with 14 bases in between. This CDR3 is built from 15 residues. CDR1 SGHRS and CDR2 YFSETQ come from the germline V gene. Here the CDR3 DNA reads TGCGCCAGCAGCTTGATAAGCGTCGGAGGAGATACGCAGTATTTT. Protein: CASSLISVGGDTQYF.

This clone has at least ten counts. The CDR3 reads CASSESLGSGNQPQHF. The CDR3 DNA sequence: TGTGCCAGCAGTGAAAGCTTGGGTAGCGGTAATCAGCCCCAGCATTTT. This rearrangement joins TRBV2 to TRBJ1-5; D remains unclear. With 2 bases removed from V and 4 bases from J, the gap between germline ends came to 15 bases. The CDR3 has 16 residues. Per germline, CDR1 SNHLY and CDR2 FYNNEI.

The chain employs TRBV6-4 and TRBJ2-7, with unresolved D. Trimming cost V 10 bases and J 4 bases, with 5 bases left between them. Germline CDR1 reads MRHNA; CDR2 reads SNTAGT. The CDR3 sequence is 9 residues long. CDR3 in amino acids: CATLYEQYF. The CDR3 DNA sequence: TGTGCCACCCTATACGAGCAGTACTTC.

The V call is TRBV2, the J call TRBJ1-4; TRBD1 is a possible D gene (5 bases). V gave up 6 bases and J gave up 6 bases, with 14 bases separating them. The germline CDR1 and CDR2 sequences are SNHLY and FYNNEI. CDR3 size: 14 residues. CDR3 bases: TGTGCCAGCAGGGCCGGCCGGGGGGATGAAAAACTGTTTTTT. As protein: CASRAGRGDEKLFF.

This chain uses TRBV2 with TRBJ2-5; D could derive from TRBD1 or TRBD2 (5 bases each). Germline CDR1 SNHLY, CDR2 FYNNEI. V was pared by 2 bases and J by 5 bases, with 12 bases between. The CDR3 extends over 14 amino acids. The CDR3 sequence: CASSELRGAETQYF. The CDR3 DNA is TGTGCCAGCAGTGAACTGAGGGGTGCCGAGACCCAGTACTTC.

This clone was counted once. The chain links TRBV10-3 to TRBJ1-4; D gene unclear. Deletions cut 2 bases from V and 7 bases from J, with 2 bases between. Germline V lookup: CDR1 ENHRY, CDR2 SYGVKD. The CDR3 is made up of 11 amino acids. The CDR3 region has the DNA TGTGCCATCAGTGAGGGTGAAAAACTGTTTTTT. This codes for CAISEGEKLFF.

The J gene is TRBJ1-2, the V gene TRBV19; D is ambiguous. Germline V CDR1 and CDR2: LNHDA, SQIVND (reference sequence). V lost 4 bases to trimming and J lost 0 bases, with 9 bases between them. The CDR3 consists of 14 residues. The CDR3 DNA is TGTGCCAGTAGTACCATCCAAACTAACTATGGCTACACCTTC. Translating gives CASSTIQTNYGYTF.

This clone was observed a handful of times. The V call is TRBV3-1 (or the pseudogene TRBV3-2), the J call TRBJ2-4, with TRBD2 identical over 10 bases. V lost 0 bases, J lost 15 bases, and 8 bases stayed unmatched. Per germline, CDR1 LGHDT and CDR2 YNNKEL (reference sequence). The CDR3 contains 14 residues. The CDR3 protein is CASSQDYSGGALYF. CDR3 coding DNA: TGTGCCAGCAGCCAAGATTACAGCGGGGGGGCCCTGTACTTC.

The rearrangement links TRBV10-3 to TRBJ2-7, with TRBD2 identical over 13 bases. Germline values: CDR1 ENHRY, CDR2 SYGVKD. Trimming at V came to 4 bases and at J to 3 bases, leaving 6 bases not matched to a gene. This CDR3 is 16 amino acids long. The chain's CDR3 is CAISGGLAGVGYEQYF. DNA of the CDR3: TGTGCCATCAGTGGTGGACTAGCGGGAGTTGGCTACGAGCAGTACTTC.

V gene TRBV4-1 combines with J gene TRBJ2-7; the match to TRBD1 covers 8 bases. Looked up from germline, CDR1 is MGHRA and CDR2 is YSYEKL. Trimming cost V 4 bases and J 3 bases; bases outside gene matches: 11. The CDR3 extends over 16 amino acids. The CDR3 sequence: CASSLVGQATNYEQYF. The CDR3 nucleotides read TGCGCCAGCAGCCTGGTGGGACAGGCGACTAACTACGAGCAGTACTTC.

The chain is built from TRBV5-1 and TRBJ1-4, with a weak D call TRBD1 (6 bases). Trimming cost V 0 bases and J 7 bases, with 16 bases left between them. CDR1 is SGHRS and CDR2 is YFSETQ in the germline V gene. This CDR3 spans 16 amino acids. The CDR3 DNA reads as TGCGCCAGCAGCTTGGAAATTCGGGGGCCGGGTGAAAAACTGTTTTTT. Its translation: CASSLEIRGPGEKLFF.

The chain has TRBV5-1 and TRBJ2-6; D is undetermined. The CDR3 sequence is 18 residues long. Germline V gene sequence: CDR1 SGHRS, CDR2 YFSETQ. Trimming removed 0 bases from V and 0 bases from J, with 13 bases in between. CDR3 bases: TGCGCCAGCAGCTTGGATGTCAGAGACACCTCTGGGGCCAACGTCCTGACTTTC. Its protein is CASSLDVRDTSGANVLTF. Supplemented by reference TRBV5-1 and TRBJ2-6, the full variable domain reads KAGVTQTPRYLIKTRGQQVTLSCSPISGHRSVSWYQQTPGQGLQFLFEYFSETQRNKGNFPGRFSGRQFSNSRSEMNVSTLELGDSALYLCASSLDVRDTSGANVLTFGAGSRLTVL.

A few counts support this clone. The chain is built from TRBV27 and TRBJ2-7, with 8 bases aligning to TRBD1. With V trimmed by 1 base and J by 1 base, 12 bases remained unmatched. Germline CDR1 is MNHEY and CDR2 is SMNVEV (reference sequence). The CDR3 extends over 18 amino acids. The CDR3 region is CASSLFGTGVSSSYEQYF. CDR3 DNA sequence: TGTGCCAGCAGTTTATTCGGGACAGGCGTTTCCAGTTCCTACGAGCAGTACTTC.

The rearrangement uses TRBV5-1 and TRBJ2-5; 11 bases agree with TRBD2. With V trimmed by 0 bases and J by 5 bases, 3 bases remained unmatched. The CDR3 runs to 15 residues. Germline V lookup: CDR1 SGHRS, CDR2 YFSETQ. The CDR3 loop is CASSLALAGGETQYF. The DNA for the CDR3 is TGCGCCAGCAGCTTGGCCCTAGCGGGAGGCGAGACCCAGTACTTC.

V and J are TRBV28 and TRBJ2-6; tentatively, D is TRBD1 or TRBD2 (5 bases each). Germline CDR1 reads MDHEN; CDR2 reads SYDVKM. The germline V and J ends were trimmed by 6 bases and 4 bases, with 10 bases remaining between them. The CDR3 sequence is 14 residues long. CDR3 region: CASRRGPGANVLTF. CDR3 sequence (DNA): TGTGCCAGCAGGAGGGGCCCAGGGGCCAACGTCCTGACTTTC.

The gene calls are TRBV11-1 and TRBJ1-1; no reliable D call. Germline-derived CDR1 and CDR2 are SGHAT and FQDESV (reference sequence). This CDR3 region has 14 residues. Trimming took 1 base from V and 3 from J, leaving 9 bases between them. This CDR3 reads CASSLEEGHTEAFF. Written as DNA, the CDR3 is TGTGCCAGCAGCTTAGAAGAGGGCCACACTGAAGCTTTCTTT.

CDR3 bases: TGTGCCAGCAGCTTAAAGGCTATGGTGGCGGGAGGGTTCACAGATACGCAGTATTTT. As protein: CASSLKAMVAGGFTDTQYF. This chain connects TRBV5-4 to TRBJ2-3, with 9 bases lining up with TRBD2. Germline CDR1 reads SGHNT; CDR2 reads YYREEE (reference sequence). CDR3 size: 19 residues. V was pared by 2 bases and J by 2 bases, with 15 bases of the junction left unmatched.

This chain uses TRBV18 with TRBJ2-1; a weak D match, TRBD2 (6 bases). Per the germline V gene, CDR1 is KGHSH and CDR2 is LQKENI. Trimming pared 6 bases from V and 6 bases from J, leaving 12 bases between. The CDR3 sequence is 13 residues long. CDR3 in DNA: TGTGCCAGCTCCAAACGGGAGAGCAATGAGCAGTTCTTC. Protein sequence: CASSKRESNEQFF.

The chain carries TRBV7-9 and TRBJ2-2; D is possibly TRBD2 (6 bases). The V end lost 3 bases, the J end lost 5 bases, and 16 bases lay between the germline ends. Germline assignment: CDR1 SEHNR and CDR2 FQNEAQ (reference sequence). CDR3 length: 16 amino acids. The CDR3 DNA reads as TGTGCCAGCAGCTTCGACCCACAACTAGCTACCGGGGAGCTGTTTTTT. Amino acids: CASSFDPQLATGELFF.

This sequence joins TRBV7-9 and TRBJ2-3, with TRBD1 matching over 7 bases. The CDR3 covers 18 residues. Germline-derived CDR1 and CDR2 are SEHNR and FQNEAQ (reference sequence). Trimming at V came to 1 base and at J to 2 bases, leaving 12 bases not matched to a gene. CDR3 amino acids: CASSLEQGPLSYTDTQYF. DNA for the CDR3: TGTGCCAGCAGCTTAGAACAGGGGCCCCTCTCTTACACAGATACGCAGTATTTT.

This clone has a single count. V gene TRBV7-3 combines with J gene TRBJ2-3, with TRBD2 matching over 9 bases. The CDR3 contains 16 residues. J gave up 5 bases and V 6 bases, and 12 bases lay outside the gene matches. The germline gives CDR1 SGHTA, CDR2 FQGTGA. The CDR3 DNA sequence: TGTGCCAGCAGAGGCGGGAGGGCCTTCGTTGGAGATACGCAGTATTTT. This sequence encodes CASRGGRAFVGDTQYF.